The 13 T cell receptor beta chains below come from one sample, sequenced in a study of a mutant IDH1 vaccine in newly diagnosed glioma (dated by TCRdb to 2020 to 2022). According to the study, the label for this sample's time point signals: week 47, end of study. A 20-mer mutant IDH1 peptide at 300 micrograms in Montanide made up each vaccine dose, which was injected subcutaneously together with topical imiquimod. The library was obtained by the immunoSEQ multiplex PCR assay. TCRdb's version of the immuneACCESS table is confined to in-frame rearrangements and falls short of the full clone set. An unresolved V gene accounts for under half of the shortfall where checked; the remainder is of unknown origin. The sample yields roughly 21,000 clones; 84% were counted once. Approximately 3% of the sample goes to the ten largest clones. For these receptors, no antigen is known. The source material was PBMCs, sampled from a glioma patient whose treatment included an IDH1 peptide vaccine. These receptors all come from a man in his forties or fifties with glioma.

A note on this clone: The sample contains more than one DNA sequence encoding this CDR3. The chain employs TRBV5-6 and TRBJ2-7, with unresolved D. The CDR3 is 11 residues long. Between the trimmed V and J ends, which lost 3 bases and 1 base, there was a span of 2 bases. Per germline, CDR1 SGHDT and CDR2 YYEEEE. Written as DNA, the CDR3 is TGTGCCAGCAGCTCATCCTACGAGCAGTACTTC. It specifies CASSSSYEQYF. The variable domain in full, completed from reference TRBV5-6 and TRBJ2-7, reads DAGVTQSPTHLIKTRGQQVTLRCSPKSGHDTVSWYQQALGQGPQFIFQYYEEEERQRGNFPDRFSGHQFPNYSSELNVNALLLGDSALYLCASSSSYEQYFGPGTRLTVT.

V is TRBV6-1 and J is TRBJ1-2, with D unresolved. This CDR3 contains 12 residues. V lost 8 bases, J lost 1 base, and 8 bases lay in between. The V gene's germline CDR1 is MNHNS and CDR2 SASEGT. In nucleotides, the CDR3 is TGTGCCAGCCAGCCTGGTAACTATGGCTACACCTTC. Translated: CASQPGNYGYTF.

The chain recombines TRBV27 with TRBJ2-1; the D gene is possibly TRBD1 (5 bases). Trimming removed 2 bases from V and 0 bases from J, with 14 bases in between. Germline V CDR1 and CDR2: MNHEY, SMNVEV (reference sequence). The CDR3 is 17 residues long. CDR3 loop: CASSLRTPRSSYNEQFF. CDR3 bases: TGTGCCAGCAGTTTACGGACACCTAGGAGCTCCTACAATGAGCAGTTCTTC.

J is TRBJ2-5 and V is TRBV27; D is perhaps TRBD2 (5 bases). Trimming took 0 bases from V and 3 from J, leaving 5 bases between them. Germline V gene data show CDR1 as MNHEY and CDR2 as SMNVEV (reference sequence). CDR3 size: 13 residues. The CDR3 DNA follows: TGTGCCAGCAGTTTATCCGGGAAAGAGACCCAGTACTTC. Its protein product is CASSLSGKETQYF.

The chain joins TRBV6-6 to TRBJ1-4, with TRBD1 as a possible D gene (5 bases). CDR1 MNHNY and CDR2 SVGAGI come from the germline V gene (reference sequence). This CDR3 is 15 amino acids long. V was shortened by 2 bases and J by 4 bases, with 11 bases between the two germline ends. The CDR3 protein is CASSYLGGINEKLFF. The CDR3 bases are TGTGCCAGCAGTTACCTGGGGGGAATTAATGAAAAACTGTTTTTT.

This clone came up a few times. The V gene is TRBV11-1, the J gene TRBJ2-3, with D unclear. The CDR3 length is 13 residues. V gave up 5 bases and J gave up 1 base, with 7 bases separating them. Germline CDR1 reads SGHAT; CDR2 reads FQDESV (reference sequence). CDR3 bases: TGTGCCAGCAGCCGACGTGGCACAGATACGCAGTATTTT. It translates to CASSRRGTDTQYF.

The chain has TRBV7-8 and TRBJ1-5; 7 bases line up with TRBD1. Per the germline V gene, CDR1 is SGHVS and CDR2 is FQNEAQ. CDR3 length equals 18 residues. V trimming: 5 bases; J trimming: 5 bases; junction bases outside the gene matches: 18. The CDR3 DNA reads TGTGCCAGCAGCCCTTGGGAGGGAGGTAGGGGGCTATATCAGCCCCAGCATTTT. Its translation is CASSPWEGGRGLYQPQHF.

The V and J genes are TRBV4-1 and TRBJ1-5; D not resolved. There are 17 residues in the CDR3. V was cut by 1 base and J by 0 bases, with 13 bases left in between. Looked up from germline, CDR1 is MGHRA and CDR2 is YSYEKL. The CDR3 region has the DNA TGCGCCAGCAGCCAAGGGGCAAGGCCTTATAGCAATCAGCCCCAGCATTTT. Protein sequence: CASSQGARPYSNQPQHF.

CDR3 protein: CASSDPSGASSYNEQFF. For the CDR3, the DNA is TGTGCCAGCAGTGACCCTAGCGGGGCCAGCTCCTACAATGAGCAGTTCTTC. J is TRBJ2-1 and V is TRBV6-1; 9 bases are shared with TRBD2. The germline V gene encodes CDR1 MNHNS and CDR2 SASEGT. The CDR3 runs 17 residues. V lost 3 bases and J lost 0; bases outside the gene matches: 6.

J is TRBJ2-1 and V is TRBV6-1; D uncertain. The germline V gene has CDR1 MNHNS and CDR2 SASEGT. The length of the CDR3 is 13 residues. V lost 2 bases, J lost 5 bases, and 7 bases lay in between. In nucleotides, the CDR3 is TGTGCCAGCAGTGAACACACAGACAATGAGCAGTTCTTC. Translation gives CASSEHTDNEQFF.

The count of this clone is one. The DNA of the CDR3 is TGTGCCAGCAGCTCCCCGAGAGGTGGACTAGCGGGAGGCAGTACCTACGAGCAGTACTTC. Its translation: CASSSPRGGLAGGSTYEQYF. V gene TRBV7-6 combines with J gene TRBJ2-7; TRBD2 aligns across 14 bases. Germline CDR1 reads SGHVS; CDR2 reads FNYEAQ. The CDR3 is 20 amino acids. J gave up 2 bases and V 4 bases, and 16 bases lay outside the gene matches.

The chain recombines TRBV4-3 with TRBJ2-7; TRBD1 matches at 9 bases. The V and J ends lost 1 base and 4 bases, in that order; junction bases with no gene match: 17. This CDR3 contains 19 residues. Germline loops: CDR1 LGHNA, CDR2 YSLEER. The CDR3 nucleotides are TGCGCCAGCAGCCAAGGACAGGGGGGCCTTATTTACCCCCCATACGAGCAGTACTTC. Amino acids: CASSQGQGGLIYPPYEQYF.

The rearrangement joins TRBV11-2 to TRBJ2-3, with TRBD2 as a possible D gene (6 bases). The V gene's germline CDR1 is SGHAT and CDR2 FQNNGV. Trimming cost V 0 bases and J 0 bases, with 13 bases left between them. The length of the CDR3 is 17 residues. The CDR3 region has the DNA TGTGCCAGCAGCTTAGACTTAGCGGAACTGAGCACAGATACGCAGTATTTT. Amino acid sequence: CASSLDLAELSTDTQYF.